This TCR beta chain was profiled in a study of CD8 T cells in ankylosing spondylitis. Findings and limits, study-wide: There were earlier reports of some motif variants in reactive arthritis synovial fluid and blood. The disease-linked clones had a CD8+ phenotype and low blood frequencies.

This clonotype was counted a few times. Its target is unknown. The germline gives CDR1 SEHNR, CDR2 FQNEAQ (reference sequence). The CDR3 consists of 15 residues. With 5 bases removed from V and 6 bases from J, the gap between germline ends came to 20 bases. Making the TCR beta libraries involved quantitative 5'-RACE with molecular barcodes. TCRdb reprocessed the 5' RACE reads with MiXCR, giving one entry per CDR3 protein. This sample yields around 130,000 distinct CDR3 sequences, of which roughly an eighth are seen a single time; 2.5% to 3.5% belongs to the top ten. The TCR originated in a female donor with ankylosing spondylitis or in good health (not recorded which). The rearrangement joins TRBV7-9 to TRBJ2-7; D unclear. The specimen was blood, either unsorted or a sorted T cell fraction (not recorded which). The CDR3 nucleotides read TGTGCCAGCAGCCCACCCGCCCCGATGCGTTCCGAGCAGTACTTC. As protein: CASSPPAPMRSEQYF.